One TCR beta chain is described in this entry. Its antigen is not known. The data are from a study of cytomegalovirus exposure and HLA in healthy donors. Broader study findings: Compared with the approximately 680-donor mean, an Asian-associated ancestry cluster reportedly had fewer N-insertions, according to a later analysis. It was confirmed in vitro that a few of the CMV-associated chains were specific for CMV antigens. Researchers reported in a later analysis that a missense DCLRE1C variant was tied to TCR beta V- and J-gene trimming.

This CDR3 is 10 amino acids long. Trimming removed 3 bases at V and 6 bases at J, with 6 bases between. Germline CDR1 DFQATT, CDR2 SNEGSKA (reference sequence). PCR primers comprised 60 Vbeta and 13 Jbeta primers. Assay: immunoSEQ multiplex PCR; the TCRdb copy retains only in-frame clones and omits some. The data hold 74,000 or so clones, with about 80% observed a single time. The TCR comes from a man aged 45 to 65 in good health and CMV-seropositive. Sequencing input: PBMCs. The chain combines TRBV20-1 with TRBJ2-7, with D maybe TRBD2 (5 bases). CDR3 residues: CSARDSEQYF. In nucleotides, the CDR3 is TGCAGTGCTAGGGACTCCGAGCAGTACTTC.